This T cell receptor beta chain comes out of a study of T cells expressing NK-cell markers. Overall study: The authors derived TCR beta repertoires from sorted CD3+CD56+NKG2C+, CD3+CD56+NKG2C- and CD3+CD56-NKG2C+ T cells.

The study, taken as a whole, reports: Certain NKG2C+ T cell clones were expanded, and their HCMV specificity remained unclear. Dominant NKG2C+ clonotypes accounted for roughly 1.0-8% of CD8+ T cells in 5 to 7 donors.

cDNA encoding TCR beta was synthesized via 5'RACE template switching incorporating UMIs. One entry per CDR3 protein, without DNA, is what TCRdb gives after re-calling the 5' RACE reads. Seen in this sample are roughly 380,000 distinct CDR3 sequences; the ten most common clones hold 5% to 5.5%. On this clonotype itself: The antigen remains unidentified.

This CDR3 spans 12 amino acids. Looked up from germline, CDR1 is SQVTM and CDR2 is ANQGSEA. The rearrangement joins TRBV29-1 to TRBJ1-2. This clonotype was obtained from a man aged 18 to 69 in good health. The specimen sequenced was blood T cells: a sorted CD56 or NKG2C T cell subset, CD4+ or CD8+ T cells, or bulk PBMC T cells (not recorded which). CDR3 in amino acids: CSVVAGIYGYTF.